Here is one TCR beta chain with its context. The data originate from a study of blood T cells in healthy people across ages. Study-wide background: With template switching, about one barcoded beta molecule was captured per two T cells.

It was with a sample-barcoded 5' primer and a J-beta primer mix that a second PCR of about 6 to 12 cycles was run. TCRdb fed the 5' RACE reads into MiXCR, producing one record per CDR3 protein. The data show around 1.1 million distinct CDR3 sequences, less than 45% seen once. CDR1 is SGDLS, CDR2 YYNGEE, per germline. The CDR3 is 12 residues long. The germline V and J ends were trimmed by 4 bases and 8 bases, with 12 bases remaining between them. The chain recombines TRBV9 with TRBJ1-2; D gene unclear. The source material was blood. The sequence was collected from a man aged 18 to 30 in good health. In DNA form, the CDR3 reads TGTGCCAGCAGCACCCAGGACGGGGGCTACACCTTC. The encoded protein is CASSTQDGGYTF.